The 30 T cell receptor beta chains reported below all come from one sample, sequenced in a study of CD8 T cells in Susac syndrome (dated by TCRdb to the late 2010s). To prepare the library, the immunoSEQ multiplex PCR assay was applied. RNA was extracted using the RNeasy kit, and about 0.5 to 1 ug of the RNA was reverse transcribed with random hexamers. TCRdb reran the public reads through fastp at Q25 and MiXCR, keeping productive beta chains. Entries that share a CDR3 protein sequence are merged under the most common genes and DNA. This sample holds under 200,000 distinct CDR3 sequences; 90% to 95% were observed only once. The ten biggest clones cover 0.075% to 0.095% of the sample. Sequencing used CD4+ T cells from PBMCs. The source is a human donor with Susac syndrome.

V and J are TRBV11-3 and TRBJ2-2; 8 bases line up with TRBD2. Unmatched junction bases numbered 1, after V lost 1 base and J lost 3 bases. Germline values: CDR1 SGHNT, CDR2 YENEEA. The CDR3 loop spans 15 amino acids. The CDR3: CASSLVAGYTGELFF. CDR3 sequence (DNA): TGTGCCAGCAGCTTAGTAGCGGGATACACCGGGGAGCTGTTTTTT.

This sequence joins TRBV5-1 and TRBJ1-1; D might be TRBD1 (6 bases). V was cut by 3 bases and J by 5 bases, with 14 bases left in between. The CDR3 totals 14 residues. The germline V gene encodes CDR1 SGHRS and CDR2 YFSETQ. CDR3 DNA sequence: TGCGCCAGCAGCTCACAGGGCCGATCGACTGAAGCTTTCTTT. This gives the protein CASSSQGRSTEAFF.

This chain uses TRBV28 with TRBJ1-2; no firm D call. Looked up from germline, CDR1 is MDHEN and CDR2 is SYDVKM. Trimming left V 6 bases short and J 1 base short, with 9 bases between. The CDR3 spans 13 residues. DNA for the CDR3: TGTGCCAGCAGCCACAATAGTAACTATGGCTACACCTTC. It encodes CASSHNSNYGYTF.

The chain combines TRBV5-1 with TRBJ2-7; TRBD1 aligns across 10 bases. J lost 2 bases, V lost 2 bases, and 16 bases had no gene match. The CDR3 is 19 residues long. Germline V gene sequence: CDR1 SGHRS, CDR2 YFSETQ. The CDR3 nucleotides are TGCGCCAGCAGCTTACCAAGGACAGGGGGAAACTACAAGACCTACGAGCAGTACTTC. Translation gives CASSLPRTGGNYKTYEQYF.

The J gene is TRBJ2-5, the V gene TRBV5-6; D gene unclear. Looked up from germline, CDR1 is SGHDT and CDR2 is YYEEEE. V was pared by 6 bases and J by 5 bases, with 17 bases between. The CDR3 spans 14 residues. The CDR3 loop is CASTVAWVDETQYF. The DNA for the CDR3 is TGTGCCAGCACGGTAGCTTGGGTTGACGAGACCCAGTACTTC.

This chain connects TRBV18 to TRBJ2-5, with D possibly matching TRBD1 (5 bases). The ends were cut back, 2 bases at V and 1 base at J, with 8 bases in the middle. The CDR3 has 14 amino acids. In germline, CDR1 is KGHSH, CDR2 LQKENI. The CDR3 bases are TGTGCCAGCTCACCAGAGACAGTCCAAGAGACCCAGTACTTC. Amino acids: CASSPETVQETQYF. Combining the CDR3 with reference TRBV18 and TRBJ2-5 gives the whole variable domain NAGVMQNPRHLVRRRGQEARLRCSPMKGHSHVYWYRQLPEEGLKFMVYLQKENIIDESGMPKERFSAEFPKEGPSILRIQQVVRGDSAAYFCASSPETVQETQYFGPGTRLLVL.

This clonotype was found once. The gene calls are TRBV12-3 or TRBV12-4 and TRBJ1-5; D is perhaps TRBD1 (5 bases). CDR3 length: 13 residues. Trimming stripped 7 bases from V and 7 bases from J, with 14 bases between. Written as DNA, the CDR3 is TGTGCCAGCACGACTTGGGAGGGGCAGCCCCAGCATTTT. Translation gives CASTTWEGQPQHF.

This clonotype was seen only once. The chain is built from TRBV15 and TRBJ2-6; D possibly corresponds to TRBD2 (6 bases). V lost 2 bases and J 6 bases, leaving 14 bases between the germline ends. Germline V gives CDR1 LNHNV, CDR2 YYDKDF (reference sequence). This CDR3 contains 16 residues. CDR3 sequence: CATSRYGSIMANVLTF. For the CDR3, the DNA is TGTGCCACCAGCAGATACGGGAGTATTATGGCCAACGTCCTGACTTTC.

The chain joins TRBV6-5 to TRBJ1-1; no firm D call. CDR1 is MNHEY, CDR2 SVGAGI, per germline. CDR3 length equals 15 residues. The ends were cut back, 0 bases at V and 1 base at J, with 9 bases in the middle. The CDR3 DNA sequence: TGTGCCAGCAGTTACTCGACAAACTCGAACACTGAAGCTTTCTTT. Translating gives CASSYSTNSNTEAFF.

The chain links TRBV2 to TRBJ2-1; 8 bases align to TRBD2. Germline V gene sequence: CDR1 SNHLY, CDR2 FYNNEI. V shed 5 bases and J 3 bases; nucleotides not matched to a gene: 6. The length of the CDR3 is 15 residues. The CDR3 loop is CASSSAGLDYNEQFF. The CDR3 DNA sequence: TGTGCCAGCAGTTCAGCGGGACTAGACTACAATGAGCAGTTCTTC.

V usage is TRBV30 and J usage is TRBJ2-5, with TRBD2 identical over 16 bases. V gave up 0 bases and J gave up 5 bases; unmatched junction bases: 6. CDR1 GTSNPN and CDR2 SVGIG come from the germline V gene (reference sequence). The CDR3 covers 17 residues. CDR3 DNA: TGTGCCTGGAGTGTCGGGACTAGCGGGGGGGGCGGGGAGACCCAGTACTTC. Its protein product is CAWSVGTSGGGGETQYF.

The CDR3 nucleotides read TGTGCCAGCATTTTGCCGGCGGGGGGCTACACCTTC. It yields the protein CASILPAGGYTF. The V gene is TRBV28, the J gene TRBJ1-2; no clear D. Germline CDR1 MDHEN, CDR2 SYDVKM. V lost 7 bases and J 8 bases, leaving 14 bases between the germline ends. CDR3 length: 12 amino acids.

This rearrangement joins TRBV5-1 to TRBJ2-2; D is unclear. In germline, CDR1 is SGHRS, CDR2 YFSETQ. This CDR3 region has 13 residues. Trimming cost V 2 bases and J 3 bases, with 5 bases left between them. The CDR3 sequence is CASSLSYTGELFF. The CDR3 DNA sequence: TGCGCCAGCAGCTTATCATACACCGGGGAGCTGTTTTTT.

This sequence joins TRBV6-5 and TRBJ1-5; D might be TRBD1 (6 bases). The germline V gene encodes CDR1 MNHEY and CDR2 SVGAGI. The CDR3 is 13 amino acids. V lost 6 bases and J 5 bases, leaving 11 bases between the germline ends. The CDR3 sequence: CASRRGVDQPQHF. CDR3 bases: TGTGCCAGCAGGAGGGGGGTGGATCAGCCCCAGCATTTT.

The J gene is TRBJ1-5, the V gene TRBV4-1; no definite D call. In germline, CDR1 is MGHRA, CDR2 YSYEKL. This CDR3 is 15 amino acids long. The ends were cut back, 5 bases at V and 6 bases at J, with 17 bases in the middle. The CDR3: CASSAREKDFQPQHF. In DNA form, the CDR3 reads TGCGCCAGCAGCGCAAGAGAAAAGGATTTTCAGCCCCAGCATTTT.

Written as DNA, the CDR3 is TGTGCCATCAGGGAGACGGACGGCGCCTACAATGAGCAGTTCTTC. This encodes CAIRETDGAYNEQFF. The rearrangement uses TRBV10-3 and TRBJ2-1; D gene ambiguous. V lost 6 bases and J 2 bases, leaving 14 bases between the germline ends. Germline V gene data show CDR1 as ENHRY and CDR2 as SYGVKD. The CDR3 length is 15 residues.

The chain recombines TRBV5-1 with TRBJ2-5; TRBD2 matches 10 bases. Germline CDR1 SGHRS, CDR2 YFSETQ. The CDR3 runs to 15 residues. With V trimmed by 1 base and J by 8 bases, 8 bases remained unmatched. CDR3 amino acids: CASSLLEREGYTQYF. CDR3 DNA: TGCGCCAGCAGCTTGTTGGAGCGGGAGGGTTATACCCAGTACTTC.

In this sample, this clonotype turned up once. V and J are TRBV19 and TRBJ1-6; D gene uncertain. Germline V CDR1 and CDR2: LNHDA, SQIVND (reference sequence). V lost 4 bases and J 11 bases, leaving 24 bases between the germline ends. This CDR3 comprises 17 residues. In DNA form, the CDR3 reads TGTGCCAGTAGTAGAACAGCGACGAATACAAAATTCGCACCCCTCCACTTT. Translation gives CASSRTATNTKFAPLHF.

J is TRBJ2-3 and V is TRBV10-3; 9 bases align to TRBD1. From germline, CDR1 is ENHRY and CDR2 SYGVKD. The CDR3 extends over 15 amino acids. With V trimmed by 3 bases and J by 1 base, 2 bases remained unmatched. The CDR3 spells CAISDWTGGTDTQYF. The CDR3 DNA reads as TGTGCCATCAGTGACTGGACAGGGGGCACAGATACGCAGTATTTT.

This rearrangement joins TRBV16 to TRBJ2-5; 8 nucleotides align to TRBD1. V shed 6 bases and J 2 bases; nucleotides not matched to a gene: 8. The CDR3 extends over 15 amino acids. Germline V gene lookup returns CDR1 KGHSY and CDR2 FQNENV. In DNA, the CDR3 is TGTGCCAGCAGTCCCCGGGACAGGCGACAAGAGACCCAGTACTTC. Translation: CASSPRDRRQETQYF. Supplemented by reference TRBV16 and TRBJ2-5, the full variable domain reads GEEVAQTPKHLVRGEGQKAKLYCAPIKGHSYVFWYQQVLKNEFKFLISFQNENVFDETGMPKERFSAKCLPNSPCSLEIQATKLEDSAVYFCASSPRDRRQETQYFGPGTRLLVL.

This clonotype occurred once. This chain connects TRBV12-3 or TRBV12-4 to TRBJ1-5; D gene uncertain. The V end lost 3 bases, the J end lost 7 bases, and 13 bases lay between the germline ends. The CDR3 is 14 amino acids. CDR3 bases: TGTGCCAGCAGTTTTCTCCTGGTAGACCAGCCCCAGCATTTT. Its translation is CASSFLLVDQPQHF.

This clonotype was recorded once. The genes are TRBV11-2 and TRBJ1-4; possibly TRBD1 for D (6 bases). This CDR3 region has 16 residues. Germline lookup yields CDR1 SGHAT and CDR2 FQNNGV. V shed 0 bases and J shed 8 bases, with 16 bases lying between them. CDR3 nucleotide sequence: TGTGCCAGCAGCTTAGATCGGGCAGGGGATAGGGAAAAACTGTTTTTT. Amino acids: CASSLDRAGDREKLFF.

The chain is built from TRBV18 and TRBJ2-5; tentative D call: TRBD2 (6 bases). Trimming removed 4 bases at V and 2 bases at J, with 11 bases between. Per the germline V gene, CDR1 is KGHSH and CDR2 is LQKENI. CDR3 length: 14 amino acids. The CDR3 region is CASSLPGTQETQYF. The CDR3 region has the DNA TGTGCCAGCTCACTCCCCGGGACTCAAGAGACCCAGTACTTC.

The chain employs TRBV2 and TRBJ1-2; D is unclear. This CDR3 spans 11 amino acids. The V end lost 6 bases, the J end lost 7 bases, and 9 bases lay between the germline ends. Germline CDR1 reads SNHLY; CDR2 reads FYNNEI. The CDR3 DNA reads TGTGCCAGCAGCGTAGAAGGTGGCTACACCTTC. This codes for CASSVEGGYTF.

The rearrangement uses TRBV10-2 and TRBJ1-2; D unclear. Trimming took 0 bases from V and 4 from J, leaving 9 bases between them. This CDR3 region has 14 residues. Germline V lookup: CDR1 WSHSY, CDR2 SAAADI. The CDR3 sequence is CASSESGPIYGYTF. CDR3 coding DNA: TGCGCCAGCAGTGAGTCCGGCCCGATCTATGGCTACACCTTC.

This clonotype was seen only a few times. J is TRBJ1-1 and V is TRBV3-1; D uncertain. Germline CDR1 and CDR2: LGHDT and YNNKEL (reference sequence). The CDR3 has 14 amino acids. Between the trimmed V and J ends, which lost 1 base and 1 base, there was a span of 7 bases. The CDR3 DNA reads as TGTGCCAGCAGCCAAGTTCTAGGGAACACTGAAGCTTTCTTT. Protein product: CASSQVLGNTEAFF. The complete variable domain, with remaining parts taken from reference TRBV3-1 and TRBJ1-1, reads DTAVSQTPKYLVTQMGNDKSIKCEQNLGHDTMYWYKQDSKKFLKIMFSYNNKELIINETVPNRFSPKSPDKAHLNLHINSLELGDSAVYFCASSQVLGNTEAFFGQGTRLTVV.

Only one count was recorded for this clonotype. The chain employs TRBV6-5 and TRBJ2-7, with TRBD1 matching over 8 bases. V gave up 0 bases and J gave up 3 bases; unmatched junction bases: 1. The CDR3 is 14 residues long. From germline, CDR1 is MNHEY and CDR2 SVGAGI. CDR3 residues: CASSYSGQGYEQYF. CDR3 in DNA: TGTGCCAGCAGTTACTCCGGACAGGGCTACGAGCAGTACTTC.

V and J are TRBV3-1 and TRBJ1-2; TRBD1 matches 7 bases. CDR3 length: 16 amino acids. The V and J ends lost 1 base and 4 bases, in that order; junction bases with no gene match: 9. Germline CDR1 is LGHDT and CDR2 is YNNKEL (reference sequence). CDR3 nucleotide sequence: TGTGCCAGCAGCCAAGGAAAACAGGGGCATATCTATGGCTACACCTTC. The encoded protein is CASSQGKQGHIYGYTF.

The chain employs TRBV3-1 and TRBJ1-1; D ambiguous. The V gene's germline CDR1 is LGHDT and CDR2 YNNKEL (reference sequence). CDR3 size: 12 residues. The V end lost 3 bases, the J end lost 2 bases, and 4 bases lay between the germline ends. Here the CDR3 DNA reads TGTGCCAGCAGCCATTTAAACACTGAAGCTTTCTTT. Amino acids: CASSHLNTEAFF.

The DNA for the CDR3 is TGTGCCAGCAGCTCTTCTAGATTCGGGGCTGGGGAGCAGTTCTTC. Translated, it gives CASSSSRFGAGEQFF. The chain employs TRBV6-5 and TRBJ2-1, with D perhaps matching TRBD1 or TRBD2 (5 bases each). This CDR3 region has 15 residues. Germline CDR1 is MNHEY and CDR2 is SVGAGI. Trimming removed 6 bases from V and 10 bases from J, with 22 bases in between.